The 29 T cell receptor beta chains given below trace back to one sample, sequenced in a study of long-term antiretroviral therapy in people with HIV. Assay version v3.0 of immunoSEQ was used, and it was run at survey level. The repertoire was sequenced with immunoSEQ multiplex PCR; TCRdb's copy has only in-frame clones and lacks some. The sample has about 25,000 clones, around 87% seen once. The sequencing used unsorted PBMCs, collected 1.9 years after starting antiretroviral therapy. The receptors shown here come from a woman under 40 with HIV.

This clone was found a few times. The rearrangement uses TRBV6-1 and TRBJ1-2; 9 bases fit TRBD1. The germline CDR1 and CDR2 sequences are MNHNS and SASEGT. Germline trimming cut 5 bases from V and 7 bases from J; bases unmatched to any gene: 5. The CDR3 covers 13 residues. The CDR3 DNA reads TGTGCCAGCAGTACTACAGGGGGCTTTGGCTACACCTTC. This sequence encodes CASSTTGGFGYTF.

The chain uses TRBV4-1 and TRBJ1-4, with D hard to call. Germline assignment: CDR1 MGHRA and CDR2 YSYEKL. The length of the CDR3 is 14 residues. The V and J ends lost 6 bases and 7 bases respectively, with 15 bases between them. The CDR3 sequence is CASSPTILAEKLFF. CDR3 coding DNA: TGCGCCAGCAGTCCAACTATCCTAGCTGAAAAACTGTTTTTT.

The chain carries TRBV30 and TRBJ2-5; 7 nucleotides agree with TRBD1. The CDR3 is made up of 13 amino acids. The J segment lost 5 bases and the V segment lost 6 bases, leaving 9 bases of the junction unmatched. The germline V gene has CDR1 GTSNPN and CDR2 SVGIG (reference sequence). This CDR3 is CACTTGNGETQYF. The CDR3 bases are TGTGCCTGTACGACAGGGAACGGGGAGACCCAGTACTTC.

The chain combines TRBV5-5 with TRBJ1-3; D not resolved. V lost 0 bases and J lost 0, with 10 bases in between. The CDR3 loop spans 16 amino acids. CDR1 SGHKS and CDR2 YYEKEE come from the germline V gene (reference sequence). In DNA form, the CDR3 reads TGTGCCAGCAGCTTGGTGGCCTTTCTCTCTGGAAACACCATATATTTT. Its translation is CASSLVAFLSGNTIYF.

There are a few counts of this clone. V and J are TRBV7-2 and TRBJ1-2, with D unresolved. V was cut by 4 bases and J by 8 bases, with 14 bases left in between. There are 13 residues in the CDR3. CDR1 is SGHTA, CDR2 FQGNSA, per germline. The CDR3 protein is CASSSEYRSGYTF. The CDR3 DNA is TGTGCCAGCAGCTCCGAGTATCGTTCCGGCTACACCTTC. Filled out from reference TRBV7-2 and TRBJ1-2, the complete variable domain reads GAGVSQSPSNKVTEKGKDVELRCDPISGHTALYWYRQSLGQGLEFLIYFQGNSAPDKSGLPSDRFSAERTGGSVSTLTIQRTQQEDSAVYLCASSSEYRSGYTFGSGTRLTVV.

In its sample, this clone was seen once. The rearrangement links TRBV27 to TRBJ1-1, with D perhaps matching TRBD1 (5 bases). Germline CDR1 is MNHEY and CDR2 is SMNVEV (reference sequence). CDR3 length equals 16 residues. Trimming took off 5 bases at V and 1 base at J, with 17 bases between the two ends. The CDR3 nucleotides are TGTGCCAGCAGTACCCCTCGGTTGGGGGGGAACACTGAAGCTTTCTTT. Translation: CASSTPRLGGNTEAFF.

The chain's CDR3 is CASSPLGGGNTGELFF. Written as DNA, the CDR3 is TGCGCCAGCAGCCCCCTAGGGGGGGGGAACACCGGGGAGCTGTTTTTT. The genes are TRBV5-1 and TRBJ2-2, with D possibly TRBD2 on 7 matching bases. The CDR3 has 16 amino acids. Between the trimmed V and J ends, which lost 4 bases and 1 base, there was a span of 14 bases. CDR1 is SGHRS and CDR2 is YFSETQ in the germline V gene. Looking up the rest from reference TRBV5-1 and TRBJ2-2 gives the full variable domain: KAGVTQTPRYLIKTRGQQVTLSCSPISGHRSVSWYQQTPGQGLQFLFEYFSETQRNKGNFPGRFSGRQFSNSRSEMNVSTLELGDSALYLCASSPLGGGNTGELFFGEGSRLTVL.

The chain combines TRBV5-1 with TRBJ2-2; 7 bases are shared with TRBD1. Trimming took 4 bases from V and 5 from J; bases not matched to a gene: 5. Germline CDR1 SGHRS, CDR2 YFSETQ. CDR3 size: 14 residues. CDR3 coding DNA: TGCGCCAGCAGCGCGACAGGGCCGACCGGGGAGCTGTTTTTT. Its protein is CASSATGPTGELFF.

The chain employs TRBV5-6 and TRBJ2-5; 10 bases line up with TRBD2. J gave up 0 bases and V 4 bases, and 9 bases lay outside the gene matches. CDR1 and CDR2 from the germline V gene are SGHDT and YYEEEE. CDR3 length equals 17 residues. The DNA for the CDR3 is TGTGCCAGCAGCCTCTGGACTAGCGGAACGTACCAAGAGACCCAGTACTTC. It translates to CASSLWTSGTYQETQYF.

V and J are TRBV2 and TRBJ2-2, with 7 bases fitting TRBD2. J lost 2 bases, V lost 10 bases, and 7 bases had no gene match. The germline V gene has CDR1 SNHLY and CDR2 FYNNEI. The CDR3 contains 14 residues. The CDR3 DNA reads as TGTGCCAACCTAGCGGATTTCAACACCGGGGAGCTGTTTTTT. This encodes CANLADFNTGELFF.

The genes are TRBV19 and TRBJ1-1; D remains ambiguous. Per germline, CDR1 LNHDA and CDR2 SQIVND (reference sequence). V was cut by 3 bases and J by 1 base, with 9 bases left in between. This CDR3 comprises 14 residues. The CDR3 region is CASSIGVENTEAFF. The CDR3 nucleotides read TGTGCCAGTAGTATTGGGGTCGAGAACACTGAAGCTTTCTTT. Together with reference TRBV19 and TRBJ1-1, the CDR3 gives the full variable domain: DGGITQSPKYLFRKEGQNVTLSCEQNLNHDAMYWYRQDPGQGLRLIYYSQIVNDFQKGDIAEGYSVSREKKESFPLTVTSAQKNPTAFYLCASSIGVENTEAFFGQGTRLTVV.

V gene TRBV12-5 combines with J gene TRBJ2-7; unclear D gene. The CDR3 has 16 amino acids. Trimming took 3 bases from V and 0 from J, leaving 15 bases between them. The V gene's germline CDR1 is LGHNT and CDR2 FRNRAP. CDR3 DNA sequence: TGTGCTAGTGGTTTCTTCGGTTGCCGGGCCTCCTACGAGCAGTACGTC. This codes for CASGFFGCRASYEQYV.

The V and J genes are TRBV29-1 and TRBJ2-3; no definite D call. CDR1 is SQVTM, CDR2 ANQGSEA, per germline. The CDR3 extends over 14 amino acids. With 2 bases removed from V and 6 bases from J, the gap between germline ends came to 15 bases. The CDR3 spells CSVESRAQADTQYF. The CDR3 bases are TGCAGCGTTGAATCTAGGGCGCAGGCCGATACGCAGTATTTT.

This clone was recorded a few times. This chain joins TRBV4-1 and TRBJ1-2; unclear D gene. The germline CDR1 and CDR2 sequences are MGHRA and YSYEKL. Trimming stripped 0 bases from V and 0 bases from J, with 14 bases between. This CDR3 is built from 17 residues. In DNA, the CDR3 is TGCGCCAGCAGCCAAGATCCCAGCGTCAAGTCTAACTATGGCTACACCTTC. Encoded protein: CASSQDPSVKSNYGYTF.

This CDR3 reads CSARTRQGGRANEKLFF. DNA for the CDR3: TGCAGCGCCCGGACTCGACAGGGCGGAAGGGCTAATGAAAAACTGTTTTTT. The chain joins TRBV29-1 to TRBJ1-4; 7 positions agree with TRBD1. V lost 7 bases to trimming and J lost 3 bases; unmatched junction nucleotides: 17. CDR1 SQVTM and CDR2 ANQGSEA come from the germline V gene. The CDR3 covers 17 residues.

The chain recombines TRBV27 with TRBJ2-2; D is ambiguous. Germline V lookup: CDR1 MNHEY, CDR2 SMNVEV (reference sequence). The CDR3 loop spans 11 amino acids. Trimming stripped 5 bases from V and 8 bases from J, with 6 bases between. This chain's CDR3 is CASSRLGELFF. The CDR3 DNA is TGTGCCAGCAGTCGCTTAGGGGAGCTGTTTTTT.

The rearrangement links TRBV11-1 to TRBJ1-2, with a weak D call TRBD1 (6 bases). The CDR3 runs 16 residues. Looked up from germline, CDR1 is SGHAT and CDR2 is FQDESV (reference sequence). V lost 4 bases to trimming and J lost 3 bases, with 18 bases between them. CDR3 protein: CASSSGPGGADYGYTF. The DNA for the CDR3 is TGTGCCAGCAGCTCCGGGCCGGGGGGGGCTGACTATGGCTACACCTTC. The full variable domain, with the rest looked up from reference TRBV11-1 and TRBJ1-2, is EAEVAQSPRYKITEKSQAVAFWCDPISGHATLYWYRQILGQGPELLVQFQDESVVDDSQLPKDRFSAERLKGVDSTLKIQPAELGDSAMYLCASSSGPGGADYGYTFGSGTRLTVV.

The rearrangement joins TRBV6-6 to TRBJ2-7; TRBD2 might be the D (6 bases). Trimming cost V 6 bases and J 3 bases, with 12 bases left between them. Germline-derived CDR1 and CDR2 are MNHNY and SVGAGI (reference sequence). The CDR3 spans 13 residues. CDR3 nucleotides: TGTGCCAGCAGGCCGGGACTCCGCTACGAGCAGTACGTC. It encodes CASRPGLRYEQYV.

CDR3 amino acids: CAWRGMATYEQYV. The CDR3 DNA reads as TGTGCCTGGCGAGGGATGGCCACCTACGAGCAGTACGTC. V and J are TRBV30 and TRBJ2-7; possibly TRBD2 for D (5 bases). Trimming stripped 5 bases from V and 2 bases from J, with 13 bases between. The germline CDR1 and CDR2 sequences are GTSNPN and SVGIG (reference sequence). The CDR3 sequence is 13 residues long.

The chain has TRBV6-5 and TRBJ1-6; D unresolved. The length of the CDR3 is 14 residues. V lost 2 bases to trimming and J lost 10 bases, with 12 bases between them. CDR1 and CDR2 from the germline V gene are MNHEY and SVGAGI. The DNA for the CDR3 is TGTGCCAGCAGTTACATGTCAGGCCAGTCACCCCTCCACTTT. Amino acid sequence: CASSYMSGQSPLHF.

In DNA form, the CDR3 reads TGTGCCAGCAGTGAGGGGACAGGTAGATCACCCCTCCACTTT. The encoded protein is CASSEGTGRSPLHF. This chain uses TRBV2 with TRBJ1-6; 8 nucleotides agree with TRBD1. The CDR3 has 14 amino acids. V shed 3 bases and J 10 bases; nucleotides not matched to a gene: 5. CDR1 SNHLY and CDR2 FYNNEI come from the germline V gene.

The V call is TRBV7-6, the J call TRBJ2-7; 10 bases fit TRBD1. The CDR3 loop spans 15 amino acids. Germline V lookup: CDR1 SGHVS, CDR2 FNYEAQ. V was clipped by 0 bases and J by 2 bases; unmatched bases: 1. The DNA of the CDR3 is TGTGCCAGCAGCTTAGCCGGGACAGGGGCCTACGAGCAGTACGTC. Translated: CASSLAGTGAYEQYV.

The chain is built from TRBV6-5 and TRBJ2-1, with 7 bases lining up with TRBD2. The germline V gene has CDR1 MNHEY and CDR2 SVGAGI. The CDR3 is 11 amino acids. Unmatched junction bases numbered 5, after V lost 5 bases and J lost 13 bases. The chain's CDR3 is CASSPGGVQFF. CDR3 bases: TGTGCCAGCAGTCCGGGGGGAGTTCAGTTCTTC.

The genes are TRBV28 and TRBJ1-2, with 12 bases lining up with TRBD1. The V segment lost 6 bases and the J segment 3 bases; nucleotides outside the gene matches: 8. This CDR3 comprises 16 residues. CDR1 is MDHEN, CDR2 SYDVKM, per germline. CDR3 protein: CASSLTRDRGHYGYTF. In DNA form, the CDR3 reads TGTGCCAGCAGCCTCACCAGGGACAGGGGGCACTATGGCTACACCTTC.

CDR3 sequence reads: CASSRQLRTGGSYNEQFF. The CDR3 DNA is TGCGCCAGCAGCCGCCAACTCCGGACAGGGGGGTCCTACAATGAGCAGTTCTTC. The V and J genes are TRBV5-1 and TRBJ2-1; 10 positions match TRBD1. The length of the CDR3 is 18 residues. J lost 1 base, V lost 4 bases, and 11 bases had no gene match. Germline values: CDR1 SGHRS, CDR2 YFSETQ.

The chain recombines TRBV7-9 with TRBJ1-1; a possible D gene is TRBD1 (5 bases). Looked up from germline, CDR1 is SEHNR and CDR2 is FQNEAQ (reference sequence). The CDR3 covers 11 residues. V dropped 2 bases and J dropped 7 bases, with 5 bases sitting between them. CDR3 nucleotides: TGTGCCAGCAGCTTAACAGGTGAAGCTTTCTTT. Amino acid sequence: CASSLTGEAFF.

V usage is TRBV7-9 and J usage is TRBJ2-1, with 11 bases lining up with TRBD1. CDR3 length equals 16 residues. In germline, CDR1 is SEHNR, CDR2 FQNEAQ (reference sequence). After removal of 5 bases from V and 9 bases from J, the junction contained 12 bases not matched to a gene. In DNA form, the CDR3 reads TGTGCCAGCAGCCCACGCGGACAGGGGGCGTTGGGTGAGCAGTTCTTC. It codes for CASSPRGQGALGEQFF.

The gene calls are TRBV6-1 and TRBJ1-2, with D maybe TRBD1 (5 bases). The CDR3 extends over 15 amino acids. CDR1 MNHNS and CDR2 SASEGT come from the germline V gene. Trimming stripped 3 bases from V and 1 base from J, with 12 bases between. The CDR3 DNA sequence: TGTGCCAGCAGTGACAAGGGGCTAGTTAACTATGGCTACACCTTC. Protein sequence: CASSDKGLVNYGYTF.

This clone occurred a few times. The rearrangement links TRBV2 to TRBJ2-3, with TRBD1 identical over 10 bases. Per the germline V gene, CDR1 is SNHLY and CDR2 is FYNNEI. CDR3 size: 16 residues. Germline trimming cut 4 bases from V and 3 bases from J; bases unmatched to any gene: 7. In nucleotides, the CDR3 is TGTGCCAGCAGTGGGGTACCGGGACAGGGGACAGATACGCAGTATTTT. Translating it yields CASSGVPGQGTDTQYF.